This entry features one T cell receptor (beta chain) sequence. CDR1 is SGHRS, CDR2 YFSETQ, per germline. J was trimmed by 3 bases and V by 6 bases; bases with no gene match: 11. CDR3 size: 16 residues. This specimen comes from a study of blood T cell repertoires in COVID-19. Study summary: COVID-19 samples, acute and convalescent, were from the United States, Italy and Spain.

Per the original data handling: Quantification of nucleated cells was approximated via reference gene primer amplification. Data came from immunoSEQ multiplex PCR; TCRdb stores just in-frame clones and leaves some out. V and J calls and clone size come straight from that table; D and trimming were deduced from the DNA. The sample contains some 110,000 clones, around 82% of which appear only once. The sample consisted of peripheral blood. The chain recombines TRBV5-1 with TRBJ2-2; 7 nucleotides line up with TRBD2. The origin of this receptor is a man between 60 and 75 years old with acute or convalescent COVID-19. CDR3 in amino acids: CASTRYWEGDTGELFF. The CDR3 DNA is TGCGCCAGCACCCGCTATTGGGAGGGCGACACCGGGGAGCTGTTTTTT.